Reported below is one TCR beta chain. A read error is possible here, since a much larger clone lies one base away. Stability of Graves' hyperthyroidism was defined as absent ophthalmopathy progression within 18 months. This specimen comes from a study of T cells in Graves' hyperthyroidism and ophthalmopathy. There were TCR beta CDR3 regions amplified from RNA transcripts. A first-round RT-PCR of the TCR CDR3 used the HTBI primer set. TCRdb ran MiXCR on the multiplex PCR reads and lists one entry per CDR3 protein. The table includes approximately 590,000 distinct CDR3 sequences, roughly 50% detected once. The germline V and J ends were trimmed by 6 bases and 8 bases, with 8 bases remaining between them. This CDR3 is built from 11 residues. Germline V gene sequence: CDR1 SNHLY, CDR2 FYNNEI.

The sequenced material came from peripheral blood or thyroid tissue (not recorded which). This chain links TRBV2 with TRBJ1-5; D not certain. This clonotype was sampled from a woman aged 18-29 years with Graves' hyperthyroidism. CDR3 protein: CASRAGEPQHF. The CDR3 bases are TGTGCCAGCAGGGCCGGAGAGCCCCAGCATTTT.